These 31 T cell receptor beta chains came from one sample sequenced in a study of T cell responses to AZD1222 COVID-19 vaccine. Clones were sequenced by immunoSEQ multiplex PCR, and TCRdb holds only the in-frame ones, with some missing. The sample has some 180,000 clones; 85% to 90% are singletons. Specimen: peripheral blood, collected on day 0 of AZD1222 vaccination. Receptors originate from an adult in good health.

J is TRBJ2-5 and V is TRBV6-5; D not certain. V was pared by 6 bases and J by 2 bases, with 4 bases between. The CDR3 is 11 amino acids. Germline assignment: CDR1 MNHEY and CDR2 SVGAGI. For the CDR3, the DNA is TGTGCCAGCAGGAGGCAAGAGACCCAGTACTTC. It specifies CASRRQETQYF.

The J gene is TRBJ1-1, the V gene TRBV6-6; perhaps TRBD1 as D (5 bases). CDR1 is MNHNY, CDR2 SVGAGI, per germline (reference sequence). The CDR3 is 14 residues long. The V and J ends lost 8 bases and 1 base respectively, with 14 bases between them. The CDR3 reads CASSVPGKNTEAFF. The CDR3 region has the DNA TGTGCCAGCTCTGTGCCAGGGAAGAACACTGAAGCTTTCTTT.

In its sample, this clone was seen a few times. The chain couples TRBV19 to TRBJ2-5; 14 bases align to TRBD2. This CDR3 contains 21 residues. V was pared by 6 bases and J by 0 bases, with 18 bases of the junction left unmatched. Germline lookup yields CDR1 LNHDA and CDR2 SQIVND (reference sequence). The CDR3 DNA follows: TGTGCCAGTAGCGATAACCTGGGACTAGCGGGGGCCGCTTTGTACCAAGAGACCCAGTACTTC. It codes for CASSDNLGLAGAALYQETQYF.

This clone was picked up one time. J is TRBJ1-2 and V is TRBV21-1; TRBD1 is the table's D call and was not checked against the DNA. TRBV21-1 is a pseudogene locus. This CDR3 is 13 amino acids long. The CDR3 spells CASSNPGHYGYTF. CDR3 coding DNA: TGTGCCAGCAGCAATCCCGGACATTATGGCTACACCTTC.

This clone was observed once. The CDR3 protein is CASSFSGRVQRSTQYF. The CDR3 nucleotides read TGTGCCAGCAGCTTTAGCGGGAGGGTTCAGAGGAGTACGCAGTATTTT. The rearrangement links TRBV7-2 to TRBJ2-3; the match to TRBD2 covers 11 bases. The V segment lost 3 bases and the J segment 8 bases; nucleotides outside the gene matches: 10. The CDR3 runs 16 residues. Germline V gene sequence: CDR1 SGHTA, CDR2 FQGNSA.

The CDR3 region has the DNA TGTGCCAGCAGTGAATTTTGGACTAGCGGATACAATGAGCAGTTCTTC. Its translation: CASSEFWTSGYNEQFF. This chain connects TRBV6-4 to TRBJ2-1; 10 positions agree with TRBD2. V was pared by 3 bases and J by 4 bases, with 6 bases of the junction left unmatched. Germline values: CDR1 MRHNA, CDR2 SNTAGT. This CDR3 comprises 16 residues.

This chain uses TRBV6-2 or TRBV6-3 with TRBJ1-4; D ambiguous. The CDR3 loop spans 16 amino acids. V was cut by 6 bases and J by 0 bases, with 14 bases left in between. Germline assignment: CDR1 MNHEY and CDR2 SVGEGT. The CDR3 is CASSFGRKPTNEKLFF. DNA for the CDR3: TGTGCCAGCAGCTTCGGGAGGAAGCCAACTAATGAAAAACTGTTTTTT.

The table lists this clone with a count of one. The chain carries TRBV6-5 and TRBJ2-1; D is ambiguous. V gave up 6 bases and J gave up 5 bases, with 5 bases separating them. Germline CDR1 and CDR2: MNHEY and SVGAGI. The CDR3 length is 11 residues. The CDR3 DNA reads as TGTGCCAGCAGGCTAAACAATGAGCAGTTCTTC. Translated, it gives CASRLNNEQFF.

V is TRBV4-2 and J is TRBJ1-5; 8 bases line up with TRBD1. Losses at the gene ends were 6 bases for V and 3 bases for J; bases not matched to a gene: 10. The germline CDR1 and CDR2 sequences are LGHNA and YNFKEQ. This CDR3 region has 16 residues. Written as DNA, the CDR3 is TGTGCCAGCAGTCTACAGGGGGACAGAGTCAATCAGCCCCAGCATTTT. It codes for CASSLQGDRVNQPQHF.

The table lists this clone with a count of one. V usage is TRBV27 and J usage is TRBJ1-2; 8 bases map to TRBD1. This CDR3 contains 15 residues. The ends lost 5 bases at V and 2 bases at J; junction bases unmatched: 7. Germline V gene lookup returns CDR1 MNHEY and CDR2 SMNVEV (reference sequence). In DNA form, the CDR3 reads TGTGCCAGCAGTCCGGGGACAGGATCGAACTATGGCTACACCTTC. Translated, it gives CASSPGTGSNYGYTF.

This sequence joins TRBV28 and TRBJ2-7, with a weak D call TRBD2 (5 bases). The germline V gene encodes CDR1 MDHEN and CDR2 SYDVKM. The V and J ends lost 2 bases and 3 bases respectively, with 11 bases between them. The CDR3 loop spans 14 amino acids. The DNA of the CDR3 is TGTGCCAGCAGTTTAGGCCGACGGGGCTACGAGCAGTACTTC. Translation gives CASSLGRRGYEQYF.

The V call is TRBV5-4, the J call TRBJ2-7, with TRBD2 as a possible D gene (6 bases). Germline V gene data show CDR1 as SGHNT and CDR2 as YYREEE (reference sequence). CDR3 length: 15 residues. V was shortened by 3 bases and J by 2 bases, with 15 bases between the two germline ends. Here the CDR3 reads CASSSTGTPPYEQYF. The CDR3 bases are TGTGCCAGCAGCTCCACCGGGACTCCACCCTACGAGCAGTACTTC.

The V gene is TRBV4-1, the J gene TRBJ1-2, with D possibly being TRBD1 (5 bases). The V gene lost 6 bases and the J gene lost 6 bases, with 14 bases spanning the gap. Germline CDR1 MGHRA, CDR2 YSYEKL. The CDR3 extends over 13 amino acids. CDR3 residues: CASRPQGADGYTF. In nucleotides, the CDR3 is TGCGCCAGCAGGCCGCAGGGAGCGGATGGCTACACCTTC.

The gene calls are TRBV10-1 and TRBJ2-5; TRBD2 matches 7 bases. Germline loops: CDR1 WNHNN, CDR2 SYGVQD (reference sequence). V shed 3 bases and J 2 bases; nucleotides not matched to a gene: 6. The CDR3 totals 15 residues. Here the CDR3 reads CASSDAAGPQETQYF. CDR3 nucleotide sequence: TGCGCCAGCAGTGATGCAGCGGGGCCTCAAGAGACCCAGTACTTC.

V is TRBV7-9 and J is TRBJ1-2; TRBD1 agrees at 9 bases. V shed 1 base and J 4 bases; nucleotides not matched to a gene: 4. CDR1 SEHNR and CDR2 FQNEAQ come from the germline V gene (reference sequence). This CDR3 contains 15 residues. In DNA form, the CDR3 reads TGTGCCAGCAGCTTAGTAGGGGGACAGGGCTATGGCTACACCTTC. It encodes CASSLVGGQGYGYTF. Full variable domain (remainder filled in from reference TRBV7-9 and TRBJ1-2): DTGVSQNPRHKITKRGQNVTFRCDPISEHNRLYWYRQTLGQGPEFLTYFQNEAQLEKSRLLSDRFSAERPKGSFSTLEIQRTEQGDSAMYLCASSLVGGQGYGYTFGSGTRLTVV.

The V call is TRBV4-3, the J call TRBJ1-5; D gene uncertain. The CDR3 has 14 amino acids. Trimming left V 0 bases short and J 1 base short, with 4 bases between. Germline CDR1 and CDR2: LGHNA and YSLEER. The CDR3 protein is CASSQDTSNQPQHF. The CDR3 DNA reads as TGCGCCAGCAGCCAAGATACAAGCAATCAGCCCCAGCATTTT.

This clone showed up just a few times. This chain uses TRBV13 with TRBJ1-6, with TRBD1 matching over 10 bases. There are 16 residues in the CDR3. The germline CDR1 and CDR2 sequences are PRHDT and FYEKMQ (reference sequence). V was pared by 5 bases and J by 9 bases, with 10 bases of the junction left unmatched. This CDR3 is CASSKTGGAGISPLHF. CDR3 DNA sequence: TGTGCCAGCAGCAAGACAGGGGGCGCGGGAATTTCACCCCTCCACTTT.

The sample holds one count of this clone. The CDR3 region is CATGQGSNQPQHF. DNA for the CDR3: TGTGCCACGGGACAGGGGAGCAATCAGCCCCAGCATTTT. This chain uses TRBV19 with TRBJ1-5; 10 bases fit TRBD1. The CDR3 has 13 amino acids. Germline CDR1 LNHDA, CDR2 SQIVND (reference sequence). J lost 1 base, V lost 10 bases, and 1 base had no gene match.

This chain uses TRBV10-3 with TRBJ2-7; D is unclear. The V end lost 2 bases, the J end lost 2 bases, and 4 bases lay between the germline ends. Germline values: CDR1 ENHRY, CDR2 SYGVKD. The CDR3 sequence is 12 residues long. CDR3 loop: CAISERPYEQYF. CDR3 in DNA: TGTGCCATCAGTGAGAGACCCTACGAGCAGTACTTC.

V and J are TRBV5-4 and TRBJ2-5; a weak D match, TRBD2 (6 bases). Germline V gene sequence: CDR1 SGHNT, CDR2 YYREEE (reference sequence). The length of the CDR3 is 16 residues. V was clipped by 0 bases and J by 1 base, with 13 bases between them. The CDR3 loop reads CASSLDPGAGQETQYF. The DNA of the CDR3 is TGTGCCAGCAGCTTGGATCCGGGAGCGGGCCAAGAGACCCAGTACTTC.

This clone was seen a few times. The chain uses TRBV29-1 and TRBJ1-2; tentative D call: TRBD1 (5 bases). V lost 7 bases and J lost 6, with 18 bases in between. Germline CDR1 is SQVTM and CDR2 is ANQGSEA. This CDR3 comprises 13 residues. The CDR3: CSAGEGSAHGYTF. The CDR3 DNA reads TGCAGCGCGGGGGAGGGCAGCGCCCATGGCTACACCTTC.

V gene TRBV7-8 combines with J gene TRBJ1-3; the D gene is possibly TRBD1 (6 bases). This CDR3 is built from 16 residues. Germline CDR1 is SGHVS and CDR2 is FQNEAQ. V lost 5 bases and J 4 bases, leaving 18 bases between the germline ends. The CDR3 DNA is TGTGCCAGCAGCGAGAGGGTGGGGGCGCAGGGAAACACCATATATTTT. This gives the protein CASSERVGAQGNTIYF.

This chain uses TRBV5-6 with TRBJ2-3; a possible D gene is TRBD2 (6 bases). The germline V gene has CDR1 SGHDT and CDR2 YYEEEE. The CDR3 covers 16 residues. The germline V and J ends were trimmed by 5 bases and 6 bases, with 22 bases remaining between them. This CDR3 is CASSRAAGRAVDTQYF. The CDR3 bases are TGTGCCAGCAGTAGAGCAGCGGGCAGGGCGGTTGATACGCAGTATTTT.

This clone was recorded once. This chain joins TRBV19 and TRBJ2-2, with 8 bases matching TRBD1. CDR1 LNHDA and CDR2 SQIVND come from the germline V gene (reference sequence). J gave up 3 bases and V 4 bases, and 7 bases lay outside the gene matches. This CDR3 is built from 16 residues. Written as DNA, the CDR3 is TGTGCCAGTAGTACTCACGGGACAGGTCACACCGGGGAGCTGTTTTTT. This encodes CASSTHGTGHTGELFF.

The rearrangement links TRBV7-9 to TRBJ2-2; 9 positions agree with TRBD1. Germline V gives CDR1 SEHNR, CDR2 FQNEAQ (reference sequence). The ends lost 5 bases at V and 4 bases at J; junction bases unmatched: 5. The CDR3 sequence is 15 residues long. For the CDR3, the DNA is TGTGCCAGCAGCCAACAGGGGGCGGTCACCGGGGAGCTGTTTTTT. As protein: CASSQQGAVTGELFF.

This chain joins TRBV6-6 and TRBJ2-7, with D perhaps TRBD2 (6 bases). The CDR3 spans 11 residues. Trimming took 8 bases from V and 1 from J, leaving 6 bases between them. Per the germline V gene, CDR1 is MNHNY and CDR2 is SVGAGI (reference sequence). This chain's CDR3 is CASRESYEQYF. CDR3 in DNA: TGTGCCAGCCGGGAGTCCTACGAGCAGTACTTC.

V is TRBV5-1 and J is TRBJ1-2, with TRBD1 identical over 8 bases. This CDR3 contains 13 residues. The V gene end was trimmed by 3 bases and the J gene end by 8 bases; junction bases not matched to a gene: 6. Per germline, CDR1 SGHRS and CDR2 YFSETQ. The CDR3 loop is CASSSGQADGYTF. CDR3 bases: TGCGCCAGCAGCTCGGGACAGGCGGACGGCTACACCTTC.

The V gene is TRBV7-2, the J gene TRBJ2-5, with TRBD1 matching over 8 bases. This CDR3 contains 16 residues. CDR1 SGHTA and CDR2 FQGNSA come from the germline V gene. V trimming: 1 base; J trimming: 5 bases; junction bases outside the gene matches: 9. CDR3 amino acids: CASSLGPGQARETQYF. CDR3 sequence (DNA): TGTGCCAGCAGCTTAGGTCCGGGACAGGCTAGGGAGACCCAGTACTTC.

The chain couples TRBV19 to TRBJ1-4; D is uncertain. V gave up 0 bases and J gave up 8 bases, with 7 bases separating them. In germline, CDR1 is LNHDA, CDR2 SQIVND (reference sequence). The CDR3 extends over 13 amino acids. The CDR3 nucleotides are TGTGCCAGTAGTATAGATCGGGGAGAAAAACTGTTTTTT. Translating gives CASSIDRGEKLFF. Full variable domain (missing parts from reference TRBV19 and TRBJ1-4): DGGITQSPKYLFRKEGQNVTLSCEQNLNHDAMYWYRQDPGQGLRLIYYSQIVNDFQKGDIAEGYSVSREKKESFPLTVTSAQKNPTAFYLCASSIDRGEKLFFGSGTQLSVL.

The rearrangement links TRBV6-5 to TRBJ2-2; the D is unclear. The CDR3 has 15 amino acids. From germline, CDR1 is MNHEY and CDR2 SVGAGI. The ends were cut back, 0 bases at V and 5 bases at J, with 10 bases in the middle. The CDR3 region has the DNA TGTGCCAGCAGTTACTCGTACGAGGTTACCGGGGAGCTGTTTTTT. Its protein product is CASSYSYEVTGELFF.

CDR3 DNA sequence: TGTGCCAGCAACCCCCCCGGGCTAGCGGGCCTCTACGAGCAGTACTTC. Its translation: CASNPPGLAGLYEQYF. The chain links TRBV6-2 or TRBV6-3 to TRBJ2-7, with 8 bases aligning to TRBD2. The germline CDR1 and CDR2 sequences are MNHEY and SVGEGT. The V and J ends lost 7 bases and 3 bases, in that order; junction bases with no gene match: 14. The CDR3 loop spans 16 amino acids.